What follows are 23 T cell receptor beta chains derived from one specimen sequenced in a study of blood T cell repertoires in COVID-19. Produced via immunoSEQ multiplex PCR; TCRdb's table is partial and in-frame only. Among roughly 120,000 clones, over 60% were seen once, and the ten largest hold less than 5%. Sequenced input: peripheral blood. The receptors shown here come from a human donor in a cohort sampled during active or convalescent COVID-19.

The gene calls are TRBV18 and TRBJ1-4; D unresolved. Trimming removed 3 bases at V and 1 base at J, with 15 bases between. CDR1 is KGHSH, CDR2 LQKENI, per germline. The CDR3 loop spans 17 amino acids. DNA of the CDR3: TGTGCCAGCTCACCGCGACCGGGGTTTATAACTAATGAAAAACTGTTTTTT. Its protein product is CASSPRPGFITNEKLFF.

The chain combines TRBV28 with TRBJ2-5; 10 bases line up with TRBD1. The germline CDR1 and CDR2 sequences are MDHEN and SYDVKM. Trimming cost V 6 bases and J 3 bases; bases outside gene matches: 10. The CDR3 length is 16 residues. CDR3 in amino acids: CASSPLGQGEEETQYF. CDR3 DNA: TGTGCCAGCAGCCCCCTCGGACAGGGGGAGGAAGAGACCCAGTACTTC.

The CDR3 spells CSVDRRTGGAYEQYF. DNA of the CDR3: TGCAGCGTTGATAGGCGGACGGGAGGCGCCTACGAGCAGTACTTC. The chain couples TRBV29-1 to TRBJ2-7; 7 bases are a match to TRBD2. The CDR3 totals 15 residues. The V gene end was trimmed by 3 bases and the J gene end by 2 bases; junction bases not matched to a gene: 10. Germline CDR1 SQVTM, CDR2 ANQGSEA.

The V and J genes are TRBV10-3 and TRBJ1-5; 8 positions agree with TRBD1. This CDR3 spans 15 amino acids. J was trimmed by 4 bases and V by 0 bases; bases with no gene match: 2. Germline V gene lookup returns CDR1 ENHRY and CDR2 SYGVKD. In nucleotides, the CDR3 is TGTGCCATCAGTGAGTCGGGACAGGCTAATCAGCCCCAGCATTTT. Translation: CAISESGQANQPQHF.

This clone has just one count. CDR3 nucleotides: TGCGCCAGCAGCGAGTTAATGGGGAGTGGCTACACCTTC. Protein product: CASSELMGSGYTF. This chain links TRBV4-3 with TRBJ1-2, with D uncertain. V was trimmed by 5 bases and J by 7 bases, leaving 14 bases between them. The CDR3 is 13 amino acids. CDR1 and CDR2 from the germline V gene are LGHNA and YSLEER.

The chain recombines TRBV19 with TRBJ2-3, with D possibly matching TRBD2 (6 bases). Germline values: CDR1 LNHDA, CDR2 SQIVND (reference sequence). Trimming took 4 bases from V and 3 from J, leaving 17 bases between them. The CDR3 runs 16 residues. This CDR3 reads CASSKRGGIGTDTQYF. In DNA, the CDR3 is TGTGCCAGTAGTAAACGTGGCGGGATCGGGACAGATACGCAGTATTTT.

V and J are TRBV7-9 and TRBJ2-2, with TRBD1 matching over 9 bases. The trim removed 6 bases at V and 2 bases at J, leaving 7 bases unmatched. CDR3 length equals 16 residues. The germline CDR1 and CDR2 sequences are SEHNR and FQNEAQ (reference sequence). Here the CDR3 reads CASSRGQGINTGELFF. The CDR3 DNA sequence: TGTGCCAGCAGTAGGGGACAGGGAATTAACACCGGGGAGCTGTTTTTT.

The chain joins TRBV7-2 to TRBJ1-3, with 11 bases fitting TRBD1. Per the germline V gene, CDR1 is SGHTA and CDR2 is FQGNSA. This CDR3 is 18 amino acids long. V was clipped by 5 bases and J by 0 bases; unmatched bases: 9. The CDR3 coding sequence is TGTGCCAGCAGCCCCCCGGACAGGGGGCATCGCTCTGGAAACACCATATATTTT. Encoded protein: CASSPPDRGHRSGNTIYF.

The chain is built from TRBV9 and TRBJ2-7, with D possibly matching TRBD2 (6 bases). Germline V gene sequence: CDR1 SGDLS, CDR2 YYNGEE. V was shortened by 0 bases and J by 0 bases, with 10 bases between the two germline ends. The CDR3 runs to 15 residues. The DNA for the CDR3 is TGTGCCAGCAGCGTAGTTCCGACTAGCTCCTACGAGCAGTACTTC. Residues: CASSVVPTSSYEQYF.

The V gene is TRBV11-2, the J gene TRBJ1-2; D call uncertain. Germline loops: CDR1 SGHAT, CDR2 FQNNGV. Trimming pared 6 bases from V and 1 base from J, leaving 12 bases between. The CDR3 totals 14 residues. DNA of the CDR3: TGTGCCAGCAGGGCATATGGACTTAACTATGGCTACACCTTC. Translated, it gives CASRAYGLNYGYTF.

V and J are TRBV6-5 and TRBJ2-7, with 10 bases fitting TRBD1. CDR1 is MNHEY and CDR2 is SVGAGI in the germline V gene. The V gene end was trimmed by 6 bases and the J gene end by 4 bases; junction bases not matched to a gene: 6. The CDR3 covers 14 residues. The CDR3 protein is CASSGRDRGYEQYF. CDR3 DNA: TGTGCCAGCAGCGGCCGGGACAGGGGATACGAGCAGTACTTC.

The CDR3 loop is CASGQGSRNTIYF. The CDR3 DNA reads TGTGCCAGCGGACAGGGTTCAAGAAACACCATATATTTT. V is TRBV28 and J is TRBJ1-3; 8 positions agree with TRBD1. This CDR3 is built from 13 residues. Germline CDR1 MDHEN, CDR2 SYDVKM. Trimming at V came to 8 bases and at J to 5 bases, leaving 5 bases not matched to a gene.

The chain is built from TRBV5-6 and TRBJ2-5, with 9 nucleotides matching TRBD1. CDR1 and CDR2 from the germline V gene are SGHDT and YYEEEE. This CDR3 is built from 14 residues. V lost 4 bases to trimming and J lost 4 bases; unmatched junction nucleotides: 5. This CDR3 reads CASSGDRGAETQYF. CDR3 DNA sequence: TGTGCCAGCAGCGGAGACAGGGGGGCAGAGACCCAGTACTTC. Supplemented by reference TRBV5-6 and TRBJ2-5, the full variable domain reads DAGVTQSPTHLIKTRGQQVTLRCSPKSGHDTVSWYQQALGQGPQFIFQYYEEEERQRGNFPDRFSGHQFPNYSSELNVNALLLGDSALYLCASSGDRGAETQYFGPGTRLLVL.

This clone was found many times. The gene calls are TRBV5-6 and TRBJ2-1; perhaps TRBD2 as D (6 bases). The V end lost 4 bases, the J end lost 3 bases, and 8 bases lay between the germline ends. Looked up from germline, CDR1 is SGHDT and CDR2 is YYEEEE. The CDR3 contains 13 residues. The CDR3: CASSTGDYNEQFF. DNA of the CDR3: TGTGCCAGCAGCACGGGGGACTACAATGAGCAGTTCTTC.

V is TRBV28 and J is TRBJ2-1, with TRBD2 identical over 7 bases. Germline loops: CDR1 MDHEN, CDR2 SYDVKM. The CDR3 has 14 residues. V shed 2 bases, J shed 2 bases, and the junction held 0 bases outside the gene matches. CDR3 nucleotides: TGTGCCAGCAGTTTACTAGCGGCCTACAATGAGCAGTTCTTC. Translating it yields CASSLLAAYNEQFF.

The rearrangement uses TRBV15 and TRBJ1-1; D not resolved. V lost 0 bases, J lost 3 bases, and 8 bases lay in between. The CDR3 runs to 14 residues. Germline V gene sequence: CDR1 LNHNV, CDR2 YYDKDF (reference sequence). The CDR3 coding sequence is TGTGCCACCAGCAGAGAGAACGGGTACACTGAAGCTTTCTTT. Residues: CATSRENGYTEAFF.

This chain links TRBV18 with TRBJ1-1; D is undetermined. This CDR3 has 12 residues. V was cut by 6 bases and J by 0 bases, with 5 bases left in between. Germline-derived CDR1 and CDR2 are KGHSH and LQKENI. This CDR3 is CASSTVNTEAFF. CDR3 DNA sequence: TGTGCCAGCTCCACGGTGAACACTGAAGCTTTCTTT. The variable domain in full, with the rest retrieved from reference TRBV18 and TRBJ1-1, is NAGVMQNPRHLVRRRGQEARLRCSPMKGHSHVYWYRQLPEEGLKFMVYLQKENIIDESGMPKERFSAEFPKEGPSILRIQQVVRGDSAAYFCASSTVNTEAFFGQGTRLTVV.

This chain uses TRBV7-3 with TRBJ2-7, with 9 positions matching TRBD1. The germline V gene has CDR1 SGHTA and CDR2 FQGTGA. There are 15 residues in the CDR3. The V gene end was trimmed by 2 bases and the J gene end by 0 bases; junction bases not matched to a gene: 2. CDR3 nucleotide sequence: TGTGCCAGCAGCTTAGGGACAGGGAGCTCCTACGAGCAGTACTTC. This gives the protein CASSLGTGSSYEQYF. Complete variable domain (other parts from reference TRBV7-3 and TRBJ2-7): GAGVSQTPSNKVTEKGKYVELRCDPISGHTALYWYRQSLGQGPEFLIYFQGTGAADDSGLPNDRFFAVRPEGSVSTLKIQRTERGDSAVYLCASSLGTGSSYEQYFGPGTRLTVT.

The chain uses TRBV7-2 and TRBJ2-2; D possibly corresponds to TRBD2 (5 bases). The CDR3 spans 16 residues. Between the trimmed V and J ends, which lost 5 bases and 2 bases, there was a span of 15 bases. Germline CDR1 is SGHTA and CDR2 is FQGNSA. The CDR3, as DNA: TGTGCCAGCAGCCAGAGGGCAGGAGCCAACACCGGGGAGCTGTTTTTT. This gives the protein CASSQRAGANTGELFF.

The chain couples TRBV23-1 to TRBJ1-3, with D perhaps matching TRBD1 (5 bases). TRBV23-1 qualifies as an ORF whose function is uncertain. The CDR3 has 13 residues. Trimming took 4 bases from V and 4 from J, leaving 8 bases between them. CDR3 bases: TGCGCCAGCAGTCGGGCAGGGGGAAACACCATATATTTT. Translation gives CASSRAGGNTIYF.

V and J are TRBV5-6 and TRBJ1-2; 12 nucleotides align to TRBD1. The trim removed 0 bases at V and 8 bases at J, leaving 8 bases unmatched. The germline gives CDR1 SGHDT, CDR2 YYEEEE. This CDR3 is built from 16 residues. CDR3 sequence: CASSLGPTGTGGGYTF. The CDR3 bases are TGTGCCAGCAGCTTGGGCCCGACCGGGACAGGGGGCGGCTACACCTTC.

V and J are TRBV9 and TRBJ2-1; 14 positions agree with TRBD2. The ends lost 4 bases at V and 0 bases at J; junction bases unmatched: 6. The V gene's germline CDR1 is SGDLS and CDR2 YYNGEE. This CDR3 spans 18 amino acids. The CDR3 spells CASSRGLAGDPSYNEQFF. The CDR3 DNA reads TGTGCCAGCAGCAGGGGACTAGCGGGAGACCCCTCCTACAATGAGCAGTTCTTC. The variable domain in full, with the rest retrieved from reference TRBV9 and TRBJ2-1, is DSGVTQTPKHLITATGQRVTLRCSPRSGDLSVYWYQQSLDQGLQFLIQYYNGEERAKGNILERFSAQQFPDLHSELNLSSLELGDSALYFCASSRGLAGDPSYNEQFFGPGTRLTVL.

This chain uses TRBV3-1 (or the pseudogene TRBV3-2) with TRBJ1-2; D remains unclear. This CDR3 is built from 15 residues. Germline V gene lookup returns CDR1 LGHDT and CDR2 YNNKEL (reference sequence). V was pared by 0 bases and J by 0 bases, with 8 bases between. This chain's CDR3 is CASSQEPRANYGYTF. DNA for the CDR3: TGTGCCAGCAGCCAAGAACCCCGCGCTAACTATGGCTACACCTTC.